The entry below gives a single T cell receptor (beta chain) sequence along with its context. This specimen comes from a study of shared clonotypes between healthy human individuals. Data came from immunoSEQ multiplex PCR; TCRdb stores just in-frame clones and leaves some out. Among about 2.1 million clones, more than 85% were seen once, and the ten largest hold more than 1.5%. With V trimmed by 6 bases and J by 1 base, 3 bases remained unmatched. Germline lookup yields CDR1 MNHEY and CDR2 SVGAGI. The length of the CDR3 is 14 residues. In the naive CD8 group, cells lacked CD45RO and were positively selected for CCR7, so terminally differentiated effector memory CD45RA+ cells were left out.

The rearrangement links TRBV6-5 to TRBJ2-3; the match to TRBD2 covers 8 bases. This receptor was obtained from a man younger than 30 in good health. Some clones in this sample may be carry-over from other donors' samples. Sequencing used naive CD8+ T cells from PBMCs. CDR3 residues: CASRTSARTDTQYF. Written as DNA, the CDR3 is TGTGCCAGCAGGACTAGCGCGCGCACAGATACGCAGTATTTT.